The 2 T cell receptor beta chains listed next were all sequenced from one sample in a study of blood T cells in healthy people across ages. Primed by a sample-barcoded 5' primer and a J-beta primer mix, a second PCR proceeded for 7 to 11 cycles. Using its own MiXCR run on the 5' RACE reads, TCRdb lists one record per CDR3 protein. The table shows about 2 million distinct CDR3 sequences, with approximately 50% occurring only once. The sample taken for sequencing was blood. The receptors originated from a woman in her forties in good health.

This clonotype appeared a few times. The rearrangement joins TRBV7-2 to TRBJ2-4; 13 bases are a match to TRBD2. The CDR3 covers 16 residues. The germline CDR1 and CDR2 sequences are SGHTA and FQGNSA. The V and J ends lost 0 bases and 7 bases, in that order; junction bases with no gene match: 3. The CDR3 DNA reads TGTGCCAGCAGCTTAGCGGGACTAGCGGGGAACAACATTCAGTACTTC. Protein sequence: CASSLAGLAGNNIQYF.

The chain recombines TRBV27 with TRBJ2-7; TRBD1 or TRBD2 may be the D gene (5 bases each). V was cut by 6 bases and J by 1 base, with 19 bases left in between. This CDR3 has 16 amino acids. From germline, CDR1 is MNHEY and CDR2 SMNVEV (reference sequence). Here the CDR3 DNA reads TGTGCCAGCAGCCCATCGAGGGGAATCCGATCCTACGAGCAGTACTTC. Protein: CASSPSRGIRSYEQYF.